This T cell receptor beta chain was observed in a study of T cell repertoires in cytomegalovirus infection. Study conclusions and caveats: Ex vivo responses were dominated by HLA-C-restricted CMV-specific TCR beta clonotypes. Cumulated frequencies of public TCR beta families served to identify carriers of CMV plus the relevant HLA.

Via MiXCR, TCRdb re-called the reads, giving one row per CDR3 protein. Among 450,000 to 550,000 distinct CDR3 sequences, roughly 46% were seen once, and the ten largest hold about 45%. With respect to this clonotype: Its antigen is as yet unknown.

From germline, CDR1 is LGHNA and CDR2 YSLEER. The CDR3 is 16 amino acids. Trimming left V 4 bases short and J 2 bases short, with 17 bases between. The rearrangement uses TRBV4-3 and TRBJ1-2; the D is unclear. The TCR sequence derives from a human donor in good health (CMV status not recorded). Some clones in this sample may be carry-over from other donors' samples. The sequencing here drew on cultured PBMCs, taken from culture after CMV antigen stimulation. The CDR3 bases are TGCGCCAGCAGCCGCAAACCCGGCAGGTGGAACTATGGCTACACCTTC. It is translated as CASSRKPGRWNYGYTF.